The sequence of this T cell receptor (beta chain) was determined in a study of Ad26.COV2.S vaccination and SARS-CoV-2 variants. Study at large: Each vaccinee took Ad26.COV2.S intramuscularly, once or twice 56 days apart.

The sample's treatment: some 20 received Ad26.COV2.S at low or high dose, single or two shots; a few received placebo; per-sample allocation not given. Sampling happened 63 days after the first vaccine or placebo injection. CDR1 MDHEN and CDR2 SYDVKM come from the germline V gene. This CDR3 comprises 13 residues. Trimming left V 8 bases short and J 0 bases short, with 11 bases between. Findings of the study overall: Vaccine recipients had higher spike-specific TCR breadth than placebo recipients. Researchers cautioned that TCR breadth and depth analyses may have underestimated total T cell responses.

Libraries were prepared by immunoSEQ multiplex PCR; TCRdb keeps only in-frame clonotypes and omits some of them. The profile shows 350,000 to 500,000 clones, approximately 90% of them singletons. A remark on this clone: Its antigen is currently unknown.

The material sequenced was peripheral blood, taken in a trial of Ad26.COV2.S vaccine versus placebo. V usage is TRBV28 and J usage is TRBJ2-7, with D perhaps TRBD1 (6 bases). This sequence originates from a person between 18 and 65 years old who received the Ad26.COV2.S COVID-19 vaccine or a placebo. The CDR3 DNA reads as TGTGCCAGCTTGGACAGCAGCTCCTACGAGCAGTACTTC. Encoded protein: CASLDSSSYEQYF.